This T cell receptor beta chain was found in a study of blood T cells in healthy people across ages. Study-wide context: Researchers report that template switching captured about one barcoded beta molecule per two T cells. Whole-study results and caveats: Strong correlation linked observed beta diversity and percent naive T cells.

Regarding this clonotype: Its target is not known.

Sample-barcoded 5' priming and a J-beta primer mix drove a second PCR of about 6 to 12 cycles. A template-switch adaptor that had 12 random nucleotides put a tag on each cDNA molecule. The yield of each sample was at least 2.5 million CDR3-containing paired-end reads. TCRdb analysed the 5' RACE reads with MiXCR anew, one entry per CDR3 protein. This sample has about 1.4 million distinct CDR3 sequences, with almost 60% found just once. This TCR was sampled from a man younger than 35 in good health. Source material: blood.

The CDR3 DNA reads TGTGCCAGCAGTTTAGGGAATAGAGACAGGATTAATGAGCAGTTCTTC. It is translated as CASSLGNRDRINEQFF. The genes are TRBV27 and TRBJ2-1; TRBD1 is a possible D gene (6 bases). Germline values: CDR1 MNHEY, CDR2 SMNVEV (reference sequence). This CDR3 comprises 16 residues. V dropped 2 bases and J dropped 7 bases, with 18 bases sitting between them.